A single sample is the source of the 20 T cell receptor beta chains below, sequenced in a study of beta chain features in type 1 diabetes (dated by TCRdb to the late 2010s). Overall study results and their limits: In all four CD4+ subsets, TCRB CDR3 length was moderately but significantly shorter in type 1 diabetes patients.

These receptors have no identified antigens. The receptor library was made with the immunoSEQ multiplex PCR assay. The entire isolated RNA was reverse transcribed using the High Capacity cDNA Reverse Transcription Kit, and thus expressed TCRB transcripts were sequenced. TCRdb re-hosts the immuneACCESS table, in-frame sequences only. Its copies lack some clones; in the studies checked, an unresolved V gene accounts for under half of them, and the cause for the rest is not known. This sample has about 660,000 clones in its table, and roughly an eighth of those were observed once. The leading ten clones occupy 0.035% to 0.045% of the sample. Sequenced sample: naive CD4+ T cells from blood. This specimen's cell subset or site label, per the study, means: true naive CD4+ T cells. These TCRs come from a man younger than 35 with type 1 diabetes.

The rearrangement joins TRBV30 to TRBJ2-5, with a weak D call TRBD2 (5 bases). The J call may be faulty, since TRBJ2-7 better matches the DNA end. The CDR3 is 15 amino acids. In germline, CDR1 is GTSNPN, CDR2 SVGIG (reference sequence). Written as DNA, the CDR3 is TGTGCCTGGAGTGTATTTAGCGTCGGTCGAAACGAGCAGTACTTC. Its translation: CAWSVFSVGRNEQYF.

The table lists this clone with a few counts. The gene calls are TRBV2 and TRBJ2-3, with D possibly TRBD1 on 6 matching bases. This CDR3 region has 12 residues. Germline V gives CDR1 SNHLY, CDR2 FYNNEI. Trimming cost V 8 bases and J 4 bases, with 10 bases left between them. Here the CDR3 DNA reads TGTGCCAGCGTGAACAGGGCAGATACGCAGTATTTT. It encodes CASVNRADTQYF.

V is TRBV7-9 and J is TRBJ2-3; D is undetermined. The length of the CDR3 is 15 residues. Per germline, CDR1 SEHNR and CDR2 FQNEAQ (reference sequence). Trimming shortened V by 3 bases and J by 4 bases, and 14 bases separated the two germline ends. CDR3 sequence reads: CASSFYNQGPDTQYF. The CDR3 nucleotides read TGTGCCAGCAGCTTCTATAATCAAGGCCCAGATACGCAGTATTTT.

This clone was observed a handful of times. The chain employs TRBV6-5 and TRBJ2-1; D may correspond to TRBD1 or TRBD2 (5 bases each). Germline V gene data show CDR1 as MNHEY and CDR2 as SVGAGI. The CDR3 has 14 amino acids. V was shortened by 5 bases and J by 10 bases, with 18 bases between the two germline ends. CDR3 in amino acids: CASSPLFWGGEQFF. The CDR3 DNA sequence: TGTGCCAGCAGTCCTTTATTTTGGGGCGGGGAGCAGTTCTTC.

The chain recombines TRBV7-3 with TRBJ1-6, with a tentative D call TRBD1 (5 bases). Trimming took 1 base from V and 7 from J, leaving 11 bases between them. The CDR3 is 15 residues long. Germline lookup yields CDR1 SGHTA and CDR2 FQGTGA. CDR3: CASSLNQGPNSPLHF. The CDR3 coding sequence is TGTGCCAGCAGCTTAAACCAGGGTCCGAATTCACCCCTCCACTTT.

This clone was picked up a small number of times. V gene TRBV29-1 combines with J gene TRBJ1-4; perhaps TRBD1 as D (6 bases). Deletions cut 6 bases from V and 6 bases from J, with 17 bases between. This CDR3 has 14 residues. Germline CDR1 reads SQVTM; CDR2 reads ANQGSEA. The CDR3 protein is CSVETGTRDEKLFF. The CDR3 DNA is TGCAGCGTGGAGACCGGGACAAGGGATGAAAAACTGTTTTTT.

This CDR3 reads CASSGQGPNYYGYTF. DNA for the CDR3: TGTGCCAGCTCCGGACAGGGGCCGAATTACTATGGCTACACCTTC. V and J are TRBV25-1 and TRBJ1-2; 9 bases match TRBD1. The CDR3 spans 15 residues. Per germline, CDR1 MGHDK and CDR2 SYGVNS. The J segment lost 3 bases and the V segment lost 8 bases, leaving 10 bases of the junction unmatched.

The rearrangement joins TRBV6-1 to TRBJ2-2; possible D gene TRBD2, 5 bases. V was trimmed by 0 bases and J by 1 base, leaving 6 bases between them. Germline CDR1 is MNHNS and CDR2 is SASEGT. The CDR3 has 15 amino acids. CDR3: CASSEAGLNTGELFF. The CDR3 coding sequence is TGTGCCAGCAGTGAAGCCGGACTGAACACCGGGGAGCTGTTTTTT.

The rearrangement uses TRBV2 and TRBJ1-1; D call uncertain. Trimming pared 5 bases from V and 7 bases from J, leaving 8 bases between. This CDR3 has 11 amino acids. Germline V gene data show CDR1 as SNHLY and CDR2 as FYNNEI. The CDR3 is CASSRSNEAFF. CDR3 DNA sequence: TGTGCCAGCAGTAGATCTAATGAAGCTTTCTTT. Based on the CDR3 plus reference TRBV2 and TRBJ1-1, the full variable domain is EPEVTQTPSHQVTQMGQEVILRCVPISNHLYFYWYRQILGQKVEFLVSFYNNEISEKSEIFDDQFSVERPDGSNFTLKIRSTKLEDSAMYFCASSRSNEAFFGQGTRLTVV.

This clone was seen only a few times. The chain joins TRBV5-4 to TRBJ1-2; 8 nucleotides line up with TRBD1. The CDR3 length is 16 residues. V lost 3 bases, J lost 6 bases, and 13 bases stayed unmatched. From germline, CDR1 is SGHNT and CDR2 YYREEE (reference sequence). The CDR3 DNA reads TGTGCCAGCAGCTCCCCCTCAATACAGGGGGTAAATGGCTACACCTTC. The encoded protein is CASSSPSIQGVNGYTF.

V usage is TRBV5-1 and J usage is TRBJ1-5; D remains unclear. The CDR3 is made up of 14 amino acids. Germline V gene lookup returns CDR1 SGHRS and CDR2 YFSETQ. The germline V and J ends were trimmed by 1 base and 4 bases, with 9 bases remaining between them. The CDR3 sequence: CASSLKPPNQPQHF. The CDR3 coding sequence is TGCGCCAGCAGCTTGAAACCCCCGAATCAGCCCCAGCATTTT. Combining the CDR3 with reference TRBV5-1 and TRBJ1-5 gives the whole variable domain KAGVTQTPRYLIKTRGQQVTLSCSPISGHRSVSWYQQTPGQGLQFLFEYFSETQRNKGNFPGRFSGRQFSNSRSEMNVSTLELGDSALYLCASSLKPPNQPQHFGDGTRLSIL.

The chain joins TRBV2 to TRBJ2-5; 10 bases are shared with TRBD2. Trimming took 6 bases from V and 5 from J; bases not matched to a gene: 15. The CDR3 length is 17 residues. In germline, CDR1 is SNHLY, CDR2 FYNNEI. The CDR3: CASRETPSGGAKETQYF. The DNA of the CDR3 is TGTGCCAGCAGGGAAACCCCAAGCGGGGGGGCGAAGGAGACCCAGTACTTC.

The rearrangement uses TRBV2 and TRBJ2-2, with D perhaps given as TRBD1 or TRBD2 (5 bases each). This CDR3 contains 13 residues. Per the germline V gene, CDR1 is SNHLY and CDR2 is FYNNEI. V was pared by 6 bases and J by 4 bases, with 9 bases between. The CDR3 DNA reads as TGTGCCAGCAGAGGGGAGTTCACCGGGGAGCTGTTTTTT. It translates to CASRGEFTGELFF.

This clone came up a few times. This chain's CDR3 is CAWSAGGTSGVQETQYF. In DNA form, the CDR3 reads TGTGCCTGGAGCGCTGGGGGGACTAGCGGTGTCCAAGAGACCCAGTACTTC. This sequence joins TRBV30 and TRBJ2-5, with TRBD2 matching 11 bases. Germline lookup yields CDR1 GTSNPN and CDR2 SVGIG (reference sequence). V was clipped by 3 bases and J by 1 base; unmatched bases: 10. The CDR3 is 17 amino acids.

This clone was found a few times. The chain carries TRBV9 and TRBJ1-1; no clear D gene. V lost 5 bases and J lost 1, with 9 bases in between. CDR3 length: 13 residues. Germline V lookup: CDR1 SGDLS, CDR2 YYNGEE. Here the CDR3 reads CASRGRSNTEAFF. The CDR3 DNA reads TGTGCCAGCAGGGGCAGGTCGAACACTGAAGCTTTCTTT. Combining the CDR3 with reference TRBV9 and TRBJ1-1 gives the whole variable domain DSGVTQTPKHLITATGQRVTLRCSPRSGDLSVYWYQQSLDQGLQFLIQYYNGEERAKGNILERFSAQQFPDLHSELNLSSLELGDSALYFCASRGRSNTEAFFGQGTRLTVV.

The chain has TRBV5-1 and TRBJ1-4; no firm D call. Germline V gives CDR1 SGHRS, CDR2 YFSETQ. Deletions cut 5 bases from V and 3 bases from J, with 8 bases between. The length of the CDR3 is 13 residues. Here the CDR3 reads CASRQWSNEKLFF. The CDR3 DNA is TGCGCCAGCAGACAGTGGTCTAATGAAAAACTGTTTTTT.

This clone turned up a few times. The rearrangement joins TRBV10-3 to TRBJ1-5; D ambiguous. The CDR3 loop spans 14 amino acids. Germline assignment: CDR1 ENHRY and CDR2 SYGVKD. Trimming took 2 bases from V and 6 from J, leaving 11 bases between them. This CDR3 reads CAISERLGSQPQHF. CDR3 sequence (DNA): TGTGCCATCAGTGAGAGGTTGGGGAGTCAGCCCCAGCATTTT.

This clone came up a few times. This sequence joins TRBV18 and TRBJ2-1, with D unresolved. Germline CDR1 reads KGHSH; CDR2 reads LQKENI. V was cut by 2 bases and J by 3 bases, with 8 bases left in between. The CDR3 sequence is 14 residues long. Here the CDR3 DNA reads TGTGCCAGCTCACCAGGCACGATCTACAATGAGCAGTTCTTC. Its protein product is CASSPGTIYNEQFF.

This chain connects TRBV2 to TRBJ2-7; no reliable D call. Per the germline V gene, CDR1 is SNHLY and CDR2 is FYNNEI. This CDR3 spans 12 amino acids. The V and J ends lost 6 bases and 5 bases respectively, with 11 bases between them. The CDR3 DNA sequence: TGTGCCAGCAGAAACTTAGGGAACGAGCAGTACTTC. Translated: CASRNLGNEQYF.

The V call is TRBV25-1, the J call TRBJ2-5, with 11 positions matching TRBD1. V gave up 6 bases and J gave up 9 bases; unmatched junction bases: 6. Per the germline V gene, CDR1 is MGHDK and CDR2 is SYGVNS. This CDR3 region has 13 residues. The CDR3 DNA sequence: TGTGCCAGCAGGGGACAGGGGGGTGGGGCCCAGTACTTC. Translated, it gives CASRGQGGGAQYF. The variable domain in full, completed from reference TRBV25-1 and TRBJ2-5, reads EADIYQTPRYLVIGTGKKITLECSQTMGHDKMYWYQQDPGMELHLIHYSYGVNSTEKGDLSSESTVSRIRTEHFPLTLESARPSHTSQYLCASRGQGGGAQYFGPGTRLLVL.